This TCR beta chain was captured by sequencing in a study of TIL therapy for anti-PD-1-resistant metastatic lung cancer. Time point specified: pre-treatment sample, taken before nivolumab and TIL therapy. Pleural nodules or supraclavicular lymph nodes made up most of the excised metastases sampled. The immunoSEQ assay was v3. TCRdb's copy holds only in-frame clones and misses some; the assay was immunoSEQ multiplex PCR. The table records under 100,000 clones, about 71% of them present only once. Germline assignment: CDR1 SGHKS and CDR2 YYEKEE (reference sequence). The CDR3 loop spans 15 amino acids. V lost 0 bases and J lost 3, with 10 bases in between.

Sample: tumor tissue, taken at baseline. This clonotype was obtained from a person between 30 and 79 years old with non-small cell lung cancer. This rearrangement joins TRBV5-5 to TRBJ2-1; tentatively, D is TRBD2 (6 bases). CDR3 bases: TGTGCCAGCAGCTTGGGTCTAGCGTTCTACAATGAGCAGTTCTTC. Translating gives CASSLGLAFYNEQFF.